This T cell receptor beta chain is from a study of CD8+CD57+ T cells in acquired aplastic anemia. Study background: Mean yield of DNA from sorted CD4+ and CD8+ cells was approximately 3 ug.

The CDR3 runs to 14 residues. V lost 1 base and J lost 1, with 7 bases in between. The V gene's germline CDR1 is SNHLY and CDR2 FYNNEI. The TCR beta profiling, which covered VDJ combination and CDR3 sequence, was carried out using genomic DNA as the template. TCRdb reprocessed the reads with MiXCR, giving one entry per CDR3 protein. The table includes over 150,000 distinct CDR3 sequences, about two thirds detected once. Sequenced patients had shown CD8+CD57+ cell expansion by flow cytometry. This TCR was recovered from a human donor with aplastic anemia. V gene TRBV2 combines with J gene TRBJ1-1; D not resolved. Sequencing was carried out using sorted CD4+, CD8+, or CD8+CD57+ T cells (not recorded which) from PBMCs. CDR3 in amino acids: CASSEGWGNTEAFF. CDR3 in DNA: TGTGCCAGCAGTGAAGGATGGGGGAACACTGAAGCTTTCTTT.